Below are 11 T cell receptor beta chains sequenced from a single sample in a study of blood T cell repertoires in COVID-19. Only in-frame clones appear in the TCRdb table, and some are missing; sequencing was by immunoSEQ multiplex PCR. Here the sample spans under 550,000 clones, over 85% being singletons. Sequenced: peripheral blood. The receptors here all came from a man between 18 and 29 years old with COVID-19, enrolled during active disease.

V and J are TRBV6-5 and TRBJ1-5; no reliable D call. The CDR3 is made up of 15 amino acids. Per the germline V gene, CDR1 is MNHEY and CDR2 is SVGAGI. The V end lost 6 bases, the J end lost 0 bases, and 12 bases lay between the germline ends. The CDR3: CASRPQTYSNQPQHF. CDR3 in DNA: TGTGCCAGCAGGCCTCAGACTTATAGCAATCAGCCCCAGCATTTT.

J is TRBJ2-7 and V is TRBV2; 14 positions agree with TRBD2. The J segment lost 0 bases and the V segment lost 5 bases, leaving 3 bases of the junction unmatched. Germline lookup yields CDR1 SNHLY and CDR2 FYNNEI. CDR3 size: 16 residues. CDR3 loop: CASSPGTSGSSYEQYF. DNA for the CDR3: TGTGCCAGCAGTCCTGGGACTAGCGGGAGCTCCTACGAGCAGTACTTC.

This clone has just a few counts. This sequence joins TRBV18 and TRBJ2-2; D ambiguous. The CDR3 consists of 16 residues. Germline values: CDR1 KGHSH, CDR2 LQKENI. Trimming left V 2 bases short and J 2 bases short, with 12 bases between. CDR3 DNA sequence: TGTGCCAGCTCACCAGCGATCCCAAGTAACACCGGGGAGCTGTTTTTT. Its protein product is CASSPAIPSNTGELFF.

The chain combines TRBV11-2 with TRBJ2-3; maybe TRBD2 (5 bases). V gave up 2 bases and J gave up 5 bases, with 8 bases separating them. The V gene's germline CDR1 is SGHAT and CDR2 FQNNGV. The CDR3 is 13 residues long. The CDR3 DNA is TGTGCCAGCAGCTTAATTCGGGGAGATACGCAGTATTTT. Protein product: CASSLIRGDTQYF. Filled out from reference TRBV11-2 and TRBJ2-3, the complete variable domain reads EAGVAQSPRYKIIEKRQSVAFWCNPISGHATLYWYQQILGQGPKLLIQFQNNGVVDDSQLPKDRFSAERLKGVDSTLKIQPAKLEDSAVYLCASSLIRGDTQYFGPGTRLTVL.

This CDR3 is CASSLAVPETQYF. The CDR3 nucleotides are TGTGCCAGCAGCTTGGCCGTTCCGGAGACCCAGTACTTC. The genes are TRBV5-8 and TRBJ2-5, with no clear D. The CDR3 totals 13 residues. Between the trimmed V and J ends, which lost 0 bases and 5 bases, there was a span of 8 bases. Germline CDR1 SGHTS, CDR2 YDEGEE.

This chain connects TRBV7-3 to TRBJ2-1, with TRBD1 as a possible D gene (8 bases). This CDR3 has 16 amino acids. V was cut by 4 bases and J by 4 bases, with 17 bases left in between. Germline V lookup: CDR1 SGHTA, CDR2 FQGTGA. CDR3 nucleotide sequence: TGTGCCAGCAGCTCAGGGGGCGGGAGTGTGTACAATGAGCAGTTCTTC. It is translated as CASSSGGGSVYNEQFF.

The V and J genes are TRBV5-1 and TRBJ2-5; D might be TRBD2 (6 bases). V gave up 0 bases and J gave up 4 bases, with 19 bases separating them. The germline V gene encodes CDR1 SGHRS and CDR2 YFSETQ. This CDR3 has 17 amino acids. The CDR3 DNA sequence: TGCGCCAGCAGCTTGGCCGGGACGGGCGGGGTAAGAGAGACCCAGTACTTC. Translating gives CASSLAGTGGVRETQYF.

The chain couples TRBV30 to TRBJ2-3, with a possible D match to TRBD1 (5 bases). CDR3 length: 14 amino acids. Trimming left V 1 base short and J 3 bases short, with 11 bases between. Germline CDR1 and CDR2: GTSNPN and SVGIG (reference sequence). CDR3 protein: CAWSGLRGTDTQYF. Written as DNA, the CDR3 is TGTGCCTGGAGTGGGTTAAGGGGAACAGATACGCAGTATTTT.

This clone was observed once. Within the sample, other DNA sequences also encode this same CDR3. This rearrangement joins TRBV20-1 to TRBJ2-7; tentative D call: TRBD1 (5 bases). Trimming left V 3 bases short and J 4 bases short, with 7 bases between. Germline V CDR1 and CDR2: DFQATT, SNEGSKA (reference sequence). The length of the CDR3 is 11 residues. The CDR3 region is CSARAGYEQYF. The CDR3 nucleotides read TGCAGTGCTAGGGCAGGGTACGAGCAGTACTTC.

The CDR3 bases are TGTGCCAGCAGCTTAGAGGCGGGGGGGCGCACAGATACGCAGTATTTT. Translation gives CASSLEAGGRTDTQYF. The rearrangement links TRBV7-8 to TRBJ2-3; 9 nucleotides match TRBD2. V was clipped by 1 base and J by 1 base; unmatched bases: 3. CDR3 length: 16 amino acids. Germline CDR1 SGHVS, CDR2 FQNEAQ.

This chain links TRBV7-9 with TRBJ1-6; D is possibly TRBD1 (5 bases). V lost 5 bases, J lost 8 bases, and 19 bases lay in between. Germline V gene sequence: CDR1 SEHNR, CDR2 FQNEAQ (reference sequence). The CDR3 is 16 residues long. The CDR3 region has the DNA TGTGCCAGCAGCCCCCCCTTGACAGCTAAGGATTCACCCCTCCACTTT. It is translated as CASSPPLTAKDSPLHF. Full variable domain (missing parts from reference TRBV7-9 and TRBJ1-6): DTGVSQNPRHKITKRGQNVTFRCDPISEHNRLYWYRQTLGQGPEFLTYFQNEAQLEKSRLLSDRFSAERPKGSFSTLEIQRTEQGDSAMYLCASSPPLTAKDSPLHFGNGTRLTVT.